This is a list of T cell receptor beta chains from one sample in a study of T cells in Graves' hyperthyroidism and ophthalmopathy. TCRdb reprocessed the multiplex PCR reads via MiXCR and lists one record per CDR3 protein. Among under 350,000 distinct CDR3 sequences listed, 18% were seen once. Sequenced: blood. The receptors come from a woman aged 50 to 65 with Graves' hyperthyroidism. Both conserved end residues are part of each CDR3. D genes are given only for firm matches. Not every row has a clone size; where given, it reads once, few, many or a size class.

abundance | d_gene | j_gene | v_gene | CDR3aa | CDR3nt
many | TRBD1 | TRBJ1-4 | TRBV12-3/TRBV12-4 | CASWYGTGDEKLFF | TGTGCCAGCTGGTACGGGACAGGGGATGAAAAACTGTTTTTT
- | - | TRBJ1-6 | TRBV7-2 | CASSLGWGFYNSPLHF | TGTGCCAGCAGCTTAGGTTGGGGTTTCTATAATTCACCCCTCCACTTT
many | - | TRBJ2-1 | TRBV3-1 | CASSQDQRRRGEQFF | TGTGCCAGCAGCCAAGATCAACGGAGGCGAGGTGAGCAGTTCTTC
few | TRBD2 | TRBJ2-5 | TRBV5-1 | CASSSAGGQETQYF | TGCGCCAGCAGCTCCGCGGGGGGACAAGAGACCCAGTACTTC
many | - | TRBJ2-5 | TRBV2 | CASSEGVNQETQYF | TGTGCCAGCAGTGAAGGTGTCAACCAAGAGACCCAGTACTTC
many | TRBD1 | TRBJ1-6 | TRBV18 | CASSGTVNYNSPLHF | TGTGCCAGCTCAGGGACAGTAAACTATAATTCACCCCTCCACTTT
- | TRBD2 | TRBJ2-1 | TRBV3-1 | CASSHSRRGGPYEQFF | TGTGCCAGCAGCCACTCACGGCGGGGGGGCCCCTATGAGCAGTTCTTC
few | TRBD1 | TRBJ1-2 | TRBV27 | CASRTTGARYGYTF | TGTGCCAGCAGAACGACAGGGGCGCGCTATGGCTACACCTTC
- | TRBD2 | TRBJ2-1 | TRBV20-1 | CSAINGLAGYNEQFF | TGCAGTGCCATCAACGGACTAGCGGGATACAATGAGCAGTTCTTC
- | TRBD1 | TRBJ1-6 | TRBV3-1 | CASSQEQAGGGNSPLHF | TGTGCCAGCAGCCAAGAACAGGCAGGGGGCGGGAATTCACCCCTCCACTTT
- | TRBD2 | TRBJ2-3 | TRBV28 | CASSLGGSGTDTQYF | TGTGCCAGCAGTTTGGGGGGGTCAGGCACAGATACGCAGTATTTT
- | TRBD1 | TRBJ1-2 | TRBV6-5 | CASTRDRVDYGYTF | TGTGCCAGCACCCGGGACAGGGTGGACTATGGCTACACCTTC
many | - | TRBJ1-2 | TRBV3-1 | CASSQYQGPYGYTF | TGTGCCAGCAGCCAATATCAGGGGCCCTATGGCTACACCTTC
few | TRBD1 | TRBJ2-3 | TRBV19 | CASSPKPGTGLSDTQYF | TGTGCCAGTAGTCCCAAGCCCGGGACAGGGCTGTCAGATACGCAGTATTTT
few | - | TRBJ1-5 | TRBV20-1 | CSAIRGNQPQHF | TGCAGTGCTATCAGGGGAAATCAGCCCCAGCATTTT
few | - | TRBJ1-1 | TRBV4-1 | CASSLSTGEAFF | TGCGCCAGCAGCCTATCGACGGGTGAAGCTTTCTTT
many | - | TRBJ1-2 | TRBV5-6 | CASSPRDRHGYTF | TGTGCCAGCAGCCCCCGGGACCGGCATGGCTACACCTTC
- | - | TRBJ1-6 | TRBV3-1 | CASSQEIGGLYNSPLHF | TGTGCCAGCAGCCAAGAGATCGGGGGGTTGTATAATTCACCCCTCCACTTT
- | TRBD2 | TRBJ2-3 | TRBV12-3/TRBV12-4 | CASSPSGLAGLDTQYF | TGTGCCAGCAGTCCTTCGGGACTAGCAGGTTTAGATACGCAGTATTTT
many | - | TRBJ1-5 | TRBV30 | CAWTRGGVGNQPQHF | TGTGCCTGGACCCGTGGGGGGGTTGGCAATCAGCCCCAGCATTTT
many | TRBD2 | TRBJ2-1 | TRBV5-1 | CASSLWTSGRSGYNEQFF | TGCGCCAGCAGCCTCTGGACTAGCGGGAGAAGCGGCTACAATGAGCAGTTCTTC
many | TRBD2 | TRBJ2-7 | TRBV9 | CASSVDGGTHEQYF | TGTGCCAGCAGCGTAGACGGGGGGACGCACGAGCAGTACTTC
- | - | TRBJ1-2 | TRBV9 | CASSVAGIYTF | TGTGCCAGCAGCGTAGCTGGGATCTACACCTTC
many | - | TRBJ1-6 | TRBV30 | CAWSVKRVGNSPLHF | TGTGCCTGGAGTGTAAAGAGGGTCGGGAATTCACCCCTCCACTTT
many | - | TRBJ1-2 | TRBV18 | CASSPLALEGMNGYTF | TGTGCCAGCTCACCACTGGCCCTGGAGGGAATGAATGGCTACACCTTC
many | - | TRBJ1-1 | TRBV12-3/TRBV12-4 | CASSPSGGRNTEAFF | TGTGCCAGCAGTCCTAGTGGGGGTCGGAACACTGAAGCTTTCTTT
few | TRBD1 | TRBJ1-2 | TRBV20-1 | CSAFPTGGVYGYTF | TGCAGTGCTTTTCCTACAGGGGGCGTTTATGGCTACACCTTC
many | TRBD2 | TRBJ2-7 | TRBV28 | CASRTTSGGTYEQYF | TGTGCCAGCAGGACGACTAGCGGGGGAACCTACGAGCAGTACTTC
many | - | TRBJ2-1 | TRBV27 | CASSSAGQKSYNEQFF | TGTGCCAGCAGTTCCGCGGGACAGAAGTCCTACAATGAGCAGTTCTTC
few | TRBD1 | TRBJ1-1 | TRBV2 | CASSARDRVFPEAFF | TGTGCCAGCAGTGCCCGGGACAGGGTTTTTCCTGAAGCTTTCTTT
- | - | TRBJ1-4 | TRBV5-1 | CASSRQDSVNEKLFF | TGCGCCAGCAGCCGCCAGGACAGCGTTAATGAAAAACTGTTTTTT
- | TRBD1 | TRBJ1-1 | TRBV6-1 | CASSELGQTMNTEAFF | TGTGCCAGCAGTGAATTGGGACAGACAATGAACACTGAAGCTTTCTTT
- | TRBD2 | TRBJ2-7 | TRBV13 | CASSLDSSGRTPPHEQYF | TGTGCCAGCAGCTTAGACTCCAGCGGGAGAACCCCACCCCACGAGCAGTACTTC
few | TRBD2 | TRBJ2-1 | TRBV27 | CASSYLAGLGEQFF | TGTGCCAGCAGTTATCTAGCGGGATTGGGTGAGCAGTTCTTC
- | - | TRBJ1-2 | TRBV5-1 | CASSRDGYGYTF | TGCGCCAGCAGTAGGGACGGCTATGGCTACACCTTC
many | TRBD1 | TRBJ1-5 | TRBV28 | CASSTGARGLDQPQHF | TGTGCCAGCAGTACCGGTGCCAGGGGGCTGGATCAGCCCCAGCATTTT
- | - | TRBJ1-5 | TRBV14 | CASSQRGGPQHF | TGTGCCAGCAGCCAACGGGGGGGGCCCCAGCATTTT
few | - | TRBJ2-1 | TRBV2 | CASSEAVSGRRGNEQFF | TGTGCCAGCAGTGAAGCCGTTAGCGGACGAAGGGGCAATGAGCAGTTCTTC
- | TRBD1 | TRBJ1-1 | TRBV13 | CASSSYRGRNTEAFF | TGTGCCAGCAGCTCCTACAGGGGGCGGAACACTGAAGCTTTCTTT
many | TRBD1 | TRBJ2-5 | TRBV6-1 | CASSEFDRGSPGETQYF | TGTGCCAGCAGTGAATTCGACAGGGGGTCCCCCGGCGAGACCCAGTACTTC
few | - | TRBJ2-3 | TRBV5-5 | CASSHQPPRLTDTQYF | TGTGCCAGCAGCCATCAACCCCCCCGACTCACAGATACGCAGTATTTT
many | - | TRBJ2-1 | TRBV5-1 | CASSKGTVSSYNEQFF | TGCGCCAGCAGCAAAGGGACGGTGAGCTCCTACAATGAGCAGTTCTTC
many | - | TRBJ1-1 | TRBV2 | CASDSTEAFF | TGTGCCAGCGACAGTACTGAAGCTTTCTTT
few | TRBD2 | TRBJ2-7 | TRBV11-2 | CASSFAGAYEQYF | TGTGCCAGCAGCTTTGCGGGAGCCTACGAGCAGTACTTC
many | TRBD1 | TRBJ2-3 | TRBV5-1 | CASSLAGQGFSTDTQYF | TGCGCCAGCAGCTTGGCCGGACAGGGGTTTAGCACAGATACGCAGTATTTT
few | - | TRBJ2-3 | TRBV30 | CAWTRGDTQYF | TGTGCCTGGACTCGTGGGGATACGCAGTATTTT
many | TRBD2 | TRBJ2-1 | TRBV2 | CASRTSGTSYNEQFF | TGTGCCAGCAGAACTAGCGGGACTTCCTACAATGAGCAGTTCTTC
- | - | TRBJ2-5 | TRBV20-1 | CSATMEETQYF | TGCAGTGCTACCATGGAAGAGACCCAGTACTTC
few | - | TRBJ2-5 | TRBV2 | CASNEVQETQYF | TGCGCCAGCAATGAGGTTCAAGAGACCCAGTACTTC
- | TRBD1 | TRBJ2-7 | TRBV6-5 | CASSYQGQTYEQYF | TGTGCCAGCAGTTACCAGGGACAGACCTACGAGCAGTACTTC
few | - | TRBJ2-3 | TRBV20-1 | CSARMGNTDTQYF | TGCAGTGCTAGGATGGGAAACACAGATACGCAGTATTTT
many | TRBD1 | TRBJ1-2 | TRBV6-1 | CASTLGTGEGYTF | TGTGCCAGCACCCTGGGGACAGGGGAAGGCTACACCTTC